This TCR beta chain originates from a study of cytomegalovirus exposure and HLA in healthy donors. Study context: The roughly 110 validation repertoires were reported in a later analysis to have been generated on the same platform as the roughly 630 first-cohort repertoires.

Profiling relied on immunoSEQ multiplex PCR, and the TCRdb table lists in-frame clones only, not all of them. The sample records about 49,000 clones, roughly 92% being singletons. Study results and caveats: It was reported that the classifier diagnosed cytomegalovirus status with high specificity and sensitivity in both the original and validation cohorts.

Notes on this clone: What it binds is unknown.

The CDR3 is 14 residues long. V lost 4 bases and J lost 7; bases outside the gene matches: 4. Germline loops: CDR1 SNHLY, CDR2 FYNNEI. The chain joins TRBV2 to TRBJ1-4; 9 bases are shared with TRBD1. The sample comprised PBMCs. This receptor was obtained from a man aged 18 to 29 in good health and CMV-seronegative. CDR3 DNA: TGTGCCAGCAGTGGGGGGACAGGGTTTGAAAAACTGTTTTTT. This translates into CASSGGTGFEKLFF.